This record looks at one T cell receptor (beta chain) sequence and its context. Its antigen is not identified. Genomic DNA for TCR beta libraries, 2 to 2.5 micrograms, came from cryopreserved PBMCs. The data stem from a study of cytotoxic CD8 clonotypes in ibrutinib-treated CLL. Study summary: Overall, around 25 responses were partial and 2 complete; following median 68 months, roughly 14 patients stayed remitted and approximately 12 progressed.

Some clones are missing from TCRdb's copy, which holds only in-frame ones; the method was immunoSEQ multiplex PCR. The sample lists approximately 80,000 clones, around 83% occurring once. CDR1 SGHTA and CDR2 FQGNSA come from the germline V gene. The CDR3 is 17 amino acids. Trimming removed 1 base at V and 3 bases at J, with 19 bases between. Study results and caveats: Having risen at ibrutinib response, clonality had fallen back toward baseline by progression.

The rearrangement uses TRBV7-2 and TRBJ2-7; perhaps TRBD1 as D (6 bases). Sample: PBMCs, taken before ibrutinib treatment. This receptor was obtained from a human donor with chronic lymphocytic leukemia. CDR3 in amino acids: CASSLVPTGSLNYEQYF. CDR3 in DNA: TGTGCCAGCAGCTTAGTACCGACAGGAAGCCTTAACTACGAGCAGTACTTC.